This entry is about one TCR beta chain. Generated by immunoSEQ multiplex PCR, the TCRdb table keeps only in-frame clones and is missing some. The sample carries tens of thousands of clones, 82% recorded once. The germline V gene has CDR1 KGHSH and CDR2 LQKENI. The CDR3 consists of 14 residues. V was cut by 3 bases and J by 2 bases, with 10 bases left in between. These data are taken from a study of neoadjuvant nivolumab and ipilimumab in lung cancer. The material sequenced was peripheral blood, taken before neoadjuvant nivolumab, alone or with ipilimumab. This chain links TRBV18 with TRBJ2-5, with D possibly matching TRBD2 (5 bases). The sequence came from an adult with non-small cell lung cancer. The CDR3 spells CASSPRAGQETQYF. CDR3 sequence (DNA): TGTGCCAGCTCACCGAGGGCAGGACAAGAGACCCAGTACTTC. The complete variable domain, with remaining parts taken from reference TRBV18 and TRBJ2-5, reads NAGVMQNPRHLVRRRGQEARLRCSPMKGHSHVYWYRQLPEEGLKFMVYLQKENIIDESGMPKERFSAEFPKEGPSILRIQQVVRGDSAAYFCASSPRAGQETQYFGPGTRLLVL.